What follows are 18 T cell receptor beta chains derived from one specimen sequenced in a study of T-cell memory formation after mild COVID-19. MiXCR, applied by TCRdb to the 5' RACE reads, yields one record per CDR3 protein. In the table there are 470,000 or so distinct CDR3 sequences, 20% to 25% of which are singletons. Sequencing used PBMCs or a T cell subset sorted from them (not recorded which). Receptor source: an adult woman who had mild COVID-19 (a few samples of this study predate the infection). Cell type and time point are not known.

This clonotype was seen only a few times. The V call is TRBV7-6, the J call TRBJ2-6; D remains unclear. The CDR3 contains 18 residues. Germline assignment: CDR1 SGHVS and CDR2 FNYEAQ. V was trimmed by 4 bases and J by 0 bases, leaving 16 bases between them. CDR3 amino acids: CASSSSPYIPSGANVLTF. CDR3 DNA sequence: TGTGCCAGCAGCTCCAGTCCTTACATACCCTCTGGGGCCAACGTCCTGACTTTC.

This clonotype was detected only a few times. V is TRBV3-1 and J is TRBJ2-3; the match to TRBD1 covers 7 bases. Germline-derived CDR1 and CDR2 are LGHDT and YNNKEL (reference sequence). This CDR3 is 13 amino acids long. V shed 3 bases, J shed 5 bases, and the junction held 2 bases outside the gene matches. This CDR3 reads CASSHQGEDTQYF. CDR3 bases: TGTGCCAGCAGCCATCAGGGGGAAGATACGCAGTATTTT.

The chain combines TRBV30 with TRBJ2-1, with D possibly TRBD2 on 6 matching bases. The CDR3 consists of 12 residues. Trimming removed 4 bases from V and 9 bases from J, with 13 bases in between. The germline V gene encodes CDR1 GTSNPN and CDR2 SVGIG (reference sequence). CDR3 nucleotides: TGTGCCTGGACAGTGGGGCGGGGTGAGCAGTTCTTC. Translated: CAWTVGRGEQFF.

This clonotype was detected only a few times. CDR3 nucleotide sequence: TGCGCCAGCAGCCTGGACAGGGTAGGCAATGAGCAGTTCTTC. Its protein product is CASSLDRVGNEQFF. The V call is TRBV5-1, the J call TRBJ2-1; 8 bases map to TRBD1. Germline V gene data show CDR1 as SGHRS and CDR2 as YFSETQ. V lost 4 bases to trimming and J lost 6 bases; unmatched junction nucleotides: 6. The CDR3 is 14 residues long.

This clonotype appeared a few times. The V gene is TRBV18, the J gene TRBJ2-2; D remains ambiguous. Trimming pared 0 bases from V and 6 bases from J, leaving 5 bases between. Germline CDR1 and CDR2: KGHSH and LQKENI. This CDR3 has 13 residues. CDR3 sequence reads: CASSPPNPGELFF. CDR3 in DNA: TGTGCCAGCTCACCACCAAATCCCGGGGAGCTGTTTTTT.

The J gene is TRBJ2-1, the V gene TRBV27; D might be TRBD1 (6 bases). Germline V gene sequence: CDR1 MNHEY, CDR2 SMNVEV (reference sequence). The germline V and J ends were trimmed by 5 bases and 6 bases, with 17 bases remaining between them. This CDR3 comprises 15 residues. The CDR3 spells CASSPTGSIINEQFF. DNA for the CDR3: TGTGCCAGCAGTCCAACAGGGTCTATCATCAATGAGCAGTTCTTC.

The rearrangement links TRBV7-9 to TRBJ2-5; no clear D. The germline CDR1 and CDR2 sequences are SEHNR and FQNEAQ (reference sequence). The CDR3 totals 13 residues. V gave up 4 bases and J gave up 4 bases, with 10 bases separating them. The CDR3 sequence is CASSSNGVETQYF. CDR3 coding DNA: TGTGCCAGCAGCTCCAACGGAGTAGAGACCCAGTACTTC.

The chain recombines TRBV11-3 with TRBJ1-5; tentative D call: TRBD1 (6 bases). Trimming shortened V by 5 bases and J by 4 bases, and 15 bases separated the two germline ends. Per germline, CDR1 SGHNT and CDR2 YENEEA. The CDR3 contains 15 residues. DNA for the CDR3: TGTGCCAGCAGCCCGCCCGGGGGGGCGAATCAGCCCCAGCATTTT. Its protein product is CASSPPGGANQPQHF. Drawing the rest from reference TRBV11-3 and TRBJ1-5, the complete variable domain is EAGVVQSPRYKIIEKKQPVAFWCNPISGHNTLYWYLQNLGQGPELLIRYENEEAVDDSQLPKDRFSAERLKGVDSTLKIQPAELGDSAVYLCASSPPGGANQPQHFGDGTRLSIL.

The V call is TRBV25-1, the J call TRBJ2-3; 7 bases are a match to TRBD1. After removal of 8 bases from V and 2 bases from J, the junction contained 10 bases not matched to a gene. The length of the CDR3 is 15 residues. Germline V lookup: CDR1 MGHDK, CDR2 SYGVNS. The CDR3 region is CASGPGQSSTDTQYF. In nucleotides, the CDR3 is TGTGCCAGCGGACCGGGACAGTCCTCCACAGATACGCAGTATTTT.

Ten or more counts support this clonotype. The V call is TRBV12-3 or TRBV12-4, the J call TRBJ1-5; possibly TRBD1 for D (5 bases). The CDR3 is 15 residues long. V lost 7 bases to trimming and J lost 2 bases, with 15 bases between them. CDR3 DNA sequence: TGTGCCAGCACCCTCCGGGGCGGGCGCAATCAGCCCCAGCATTTT. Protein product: CASTLRGGRNQPQHF.

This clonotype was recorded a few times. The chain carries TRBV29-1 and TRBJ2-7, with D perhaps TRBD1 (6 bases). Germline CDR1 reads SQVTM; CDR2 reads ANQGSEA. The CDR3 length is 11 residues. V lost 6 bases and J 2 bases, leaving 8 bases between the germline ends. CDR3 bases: TGCAGCGTCCGACAGGCCTACGAGCAGTACTTC. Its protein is CSVRQAYEQYF.

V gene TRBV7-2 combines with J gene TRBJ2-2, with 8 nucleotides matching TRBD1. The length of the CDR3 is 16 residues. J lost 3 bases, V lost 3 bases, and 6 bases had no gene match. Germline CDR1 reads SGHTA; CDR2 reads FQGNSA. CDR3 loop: CASSFRRGQDTGELFF. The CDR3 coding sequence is TGTGCCAGCAGCTTTCGCAGGGGGCAGGACACCGGGGAGCTGTTTTTT.

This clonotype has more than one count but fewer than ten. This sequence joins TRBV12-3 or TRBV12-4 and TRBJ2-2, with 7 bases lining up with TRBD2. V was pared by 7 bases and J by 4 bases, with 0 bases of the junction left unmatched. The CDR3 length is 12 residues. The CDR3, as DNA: TGTGCCAGCATAGCGGGCACCGGGGAGCTGTTTTTT. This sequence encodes CASIAGTGELFF.

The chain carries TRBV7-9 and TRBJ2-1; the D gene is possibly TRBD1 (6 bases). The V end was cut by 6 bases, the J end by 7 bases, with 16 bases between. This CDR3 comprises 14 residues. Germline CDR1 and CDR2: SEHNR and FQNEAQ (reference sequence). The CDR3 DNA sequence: TGTGCCAGCAGTCACAACAGGGTGGAAAATGAGCAGTTCTTC. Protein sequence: CASSHNRVENEQFF.

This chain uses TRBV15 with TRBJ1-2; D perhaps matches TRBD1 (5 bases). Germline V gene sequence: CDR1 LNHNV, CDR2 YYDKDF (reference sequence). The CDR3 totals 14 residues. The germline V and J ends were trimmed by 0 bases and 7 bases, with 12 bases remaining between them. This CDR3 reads CATSRDRDGFGYTF. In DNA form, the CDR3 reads TGTGCCACCAGCAGAGATCGGGACGGTTTTGGCTACACCTTC.

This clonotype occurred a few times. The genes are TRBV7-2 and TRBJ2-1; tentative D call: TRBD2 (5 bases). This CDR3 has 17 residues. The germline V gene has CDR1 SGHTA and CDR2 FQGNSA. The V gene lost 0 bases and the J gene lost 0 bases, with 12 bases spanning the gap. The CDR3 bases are TGTGCCAGCAGCTTAGCGGGCAGCGGAGGCTCCTACAATGAGCAGTTCTTC. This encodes CASSLAGSGGSYNEQFF.

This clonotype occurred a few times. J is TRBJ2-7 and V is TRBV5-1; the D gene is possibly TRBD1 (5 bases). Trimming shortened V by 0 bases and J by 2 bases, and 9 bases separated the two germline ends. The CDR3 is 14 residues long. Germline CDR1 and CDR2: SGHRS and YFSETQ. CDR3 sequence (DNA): TGCGCCAGCAGCTTGGAAACGACAGCCTACGAGCAGTACTTC. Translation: CASSLETTAYEQYF.

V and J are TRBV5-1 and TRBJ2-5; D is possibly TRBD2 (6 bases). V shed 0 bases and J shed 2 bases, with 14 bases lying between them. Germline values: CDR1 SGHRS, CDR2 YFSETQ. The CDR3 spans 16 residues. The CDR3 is CASSLEGLASQETQYF. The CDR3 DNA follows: TGCGCCAGCAGCTTGGAAGGCCTAGCGTCGCAAGAGACCCAGTACTTC.